Following are 4 T cell receptor beta chains from one sample sequenced in a study of T cells expressing NK-cell markers. Using the 5' RACE reads, TCRdb records one entry per CDR3 protein without DNA. Here the sample table reports approximately 460,000 distinct CDR3 sequences. Source material: blood T cells: a sorted CD56 or NKG2C T cell subset, CD4+ or CD8+ T cells, or bulk PBMC T cells (not recorded which). The receptors were gathered from a woman between 18 and 70 years old in good health.

The chain employs TRBV6-5 and TRBJ2-5; with no DNA, the TCRdb D assignment of TRBD1 cannot be verified. Germline values: CDR1 MNHEY, CDR2 SVGAGI. This CDR3 is built from 18 residues. The CDR3 loop is CASSYRSSGQGFQETQYF.

The chain recombines TRBV23-1 with TRBJ2-2; TCRdb calls TRBD2, which cannot be checked without DNA. TRBV23-1 is reported as an ORF; its role is uncertain. This CDR3 is 13 amino acids long. The CDR3: CASRGLATGELFF.

The chain couples TRBV5-1 to TRBJ2-1; without DNA, the TCRdb call of TRBD1 cannot be checked. Germline CDR1 reads SGHRS; CDR2 reads YFSETQ. The CDR3 totals 14 residues. Here the CDR3 reads CASSHPDKYNEQFF.

The rearrangement links TRBV11-2 to TRBJ2-1; the D call from TCRdb, TRBD1, cannot be confirmed without DNA. Germline assignment: CDR1 SGHAT and CDR2 FQNNGV. CDR3 length equals 17 residues. CDR3 region: CASSLDRPPPRYNEQFF.